This T cell receptor (beta chain) was retrieved from a study of T cells of healthy individuals (dated by TCRdb to between 2017 and 2018). Many counts were recorded for this clonotype. The specificity of this receptor is unknown. The sample holds no much larger clone one base away, and base qualities are not on file. Preparation of the library involved 5' RACE. Instrument on record: Illumina MiSeq. The raw public reads went through TCRdb reprocessing: fastp at Q25, MiXCR clone calling, in-frame beta chains kept. Rows with a matching CDR3 protein are joined into one entry that keeps the most common DNA and genes. The sample table shows tens of thousands of distinct CDR3 sequences, and around 15% are seen once. The ten largest make up around 16% of the sample. V loses 4 bases of germline sequence and J loses 5 bases, and the interval between the two ends is 20 bases. According to the germline V gene, CDR1 reads SQVTM and CDR2 reads ANQGSEA. Taken from cysteine to phenylalanine, the CDR3 has 15 residues. The CDR3 DNA has 45 bases and is translated from base 1.

The rearrangement combines TRBV29-1 with TRBJ2-5, and the D gene may be TRBD1, 6 bases matching. The TCR sequence derives from a human donor in good health. DNA sequence: TGCAGCGTTGCTCAATCAGGGGCAGAGAGGGAGACCCAGTACTTC. Translation gives CSVAQSGAERETQYF. Joined to the reference TRBV29-1 and TRBJ2-5 proteins, this CDR3 gives the full variable domain: SAVISQKPSRDICQRGTSLTIQCQVDSQVTMMFWYRQQPGQSLTLIATANQGSEATYESGFVIDKFPISRPNLTFSTLTVSNMSPEDSSIYLCSVAQSGAERETQYFGPGTRLLVL.